This T cell receptor (beta chain) originates from a study of T cells in Graves' hyperthyroidism and ophthalmopathy. Study in general: At the time of initial diagnosis and before any treatment, peripheral blood was collected.

In germline, CDR1 is SNHLY, CDR2 FYNNEI. The CDR3 is made up of 16 amino acids. V gave up 0 bases and J gave up 2 bases, with 13 bases separating them. About this clonotype: Its antigen is still unknown.

TCR beta CDR3 regions were amplified from RNA transcripts. HTBI primers were employed in a first-round RT-PCR of the TCR CDR3. TCRdb reanalysed the multiplex PCR reads using MiXCR and keeps one entry per CDR3 protein. The sample yields about 520,000 distinct CDR3 sequences, roughly 24% seen once. Notes on the study in general: Most thyroid clonotypes expanded above 0.001 were also detected in blood.

Isolation of PBMCs was performed on about 10 ml fresh peripheral blood. The TCR sequence derives from a woman in her twenties or thirties with Graves' ophthalmopathy. The V gene is TRBV2, the J gene TRBJ1-2; weak D call: TRBD1 (5 bases). Sequenced: blood. DNA of the CDR3: TGTGCCAGCAGTGAAGCTCGACAGCCACGGAACTATGGCTACACCTTC. Translated: CASSEARQPRNYGYTF. The complete variable domain, with remaining parts taken from reference TRBV2 and TRBJ1-2, reads EPEVTQTPSHQVTQMGQEVILRCVPISNHLYFYWYRQILGQKVEFLVSFYNNEISEKSEIFDDQFSVERPDGSNFTLKIRSTKLEDSAMYFCASSEARQPRNYGYTFGSGTRLTVV.